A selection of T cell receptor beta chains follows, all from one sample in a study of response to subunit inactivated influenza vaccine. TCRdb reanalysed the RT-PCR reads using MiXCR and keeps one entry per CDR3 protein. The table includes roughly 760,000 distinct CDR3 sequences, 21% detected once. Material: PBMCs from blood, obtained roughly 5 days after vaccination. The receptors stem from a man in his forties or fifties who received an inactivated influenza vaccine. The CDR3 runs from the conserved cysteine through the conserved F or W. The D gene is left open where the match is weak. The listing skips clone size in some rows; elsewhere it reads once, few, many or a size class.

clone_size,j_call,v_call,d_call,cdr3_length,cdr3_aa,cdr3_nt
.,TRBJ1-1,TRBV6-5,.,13,CASSYRTDTEAFF,TGTGCCAGCAGTTACCGGACAGATACTGAAGCTTTCTTT
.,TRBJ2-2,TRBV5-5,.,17,CASSPGRGRRVTGELFF,TGTGCCAGCAGCCCGGGGCGGGGACGGCGGGTCACCGGGGAGCTGTTTTTT
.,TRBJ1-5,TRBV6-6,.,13,CASSSLSNQPQHF,TGTGCCAGCAGTTCCCTTAGCAATCAGCCCCAGCATTTT
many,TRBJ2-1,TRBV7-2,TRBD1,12,CASSQRQGEQFF,TGTGCCAGCAGCCAACGACAGGGTGAGCAGTTCTTC
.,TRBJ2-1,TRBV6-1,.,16,CASSQDLAPRYNEQFF,TGTGCCAGCAGCCAAGATCTAGCGCCTCGCTACAATGAGCAGTTCTTC
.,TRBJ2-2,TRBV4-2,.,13,CASSQGPIGELFF,TGTGCCAGCAGCCAAGGGCCAATCGGGGAGCTGTTTTTT
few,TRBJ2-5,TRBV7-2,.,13,CASSLWNQETQYF,TGTGCCAGCAGCTTATGGAACCAAGAGACCCAGTACTTC
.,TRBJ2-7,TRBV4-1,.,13,CASSQAGDYEQYF,TGCGCCAGCAGCCAGGCCGGGGACTACGAGCAGTACTTC
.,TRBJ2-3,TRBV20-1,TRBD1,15,CSARDRVVSTDTQYF,TGCAGTGCCAGAGACAGGGTGGTCAGCACAGATACGCAGTATTTT
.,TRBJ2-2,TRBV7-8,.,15,CASSPRRPNTGELFF,TGTGCCAGCAGCCCCAGGCGGCCGAACACCGGGGAGCTGTTTTTT
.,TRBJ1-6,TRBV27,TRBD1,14,CASTFRDRVSPLHF,TGTGCCAGCACCTTCCGGGACAGGGTTTCACCCCTCCACTTT
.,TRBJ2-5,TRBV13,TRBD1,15,CASSKWTGERETQYF,TGTGCCAGCAGCAAATGGACAGGGGAGCGAGAGACCCAGTACTTC
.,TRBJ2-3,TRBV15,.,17,CATSREQGFGLTDTQYF,TGTGCCACCAGCAGAGAACAGGGTTTTGGACTTACAGATACGCAGTATTTT
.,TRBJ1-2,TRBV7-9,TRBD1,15,CASSDPDRGNYGYTF,TGTGCCAGCAGCGACCCAGACAGGGGGAACTATGGCTACACCTTC
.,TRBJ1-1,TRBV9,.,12,CASSSTLGEAFF,TGTGCCAGCAGCAGTACCCTGGGTGAAGCTTTCTTT
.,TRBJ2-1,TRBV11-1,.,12,CASQGVYNEQFF,TGTGCCAGTCAAGGGGTCTACAATGAGCAGTTCTTC
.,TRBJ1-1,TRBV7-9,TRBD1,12,CASSQREGAAFF,TGTGCCAGCAGCCAACGTGAGGGGGCGGCTTTCTTT
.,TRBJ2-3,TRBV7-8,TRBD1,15,CASSPTGGNTDTQYF,TGTGCCAGCAGCCCAACAGGGGGTAACACAGATACGCAGTATTTT
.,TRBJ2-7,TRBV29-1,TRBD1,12,CSGGTGLYEQYF,TGCAGCGGCGGGACAGGATTGTACGAGCAGTACTTC
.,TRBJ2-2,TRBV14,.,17,CASSQDSSPGYTGELFF,TGTGCCAGCAGCCAAGATTCTTCACCGGGGTACACCGGGGAGCTGTTTTTT
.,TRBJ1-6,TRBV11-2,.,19,CASSLVGQAGGSYNSPLHF,TGTGCCAGCAGCTTAGTGGGCCAGGCCGGCGGCTCCTATAATTCACCCCTCCACTTT
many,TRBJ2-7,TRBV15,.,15,CATSRDRGRGYEQYF,TGTGCCACCAGCAGAGATCGAGGCAGGGGTTACGAGCAGTACTTC
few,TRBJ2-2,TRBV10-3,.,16,CAISGTGTDNTGELFF,TGTGCCATCAGTGGAACCGGGACCGATAACACCGGGGAGCTGTTTTTT
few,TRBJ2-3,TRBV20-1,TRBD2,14,CGGPRAGSKDTQYF,TGCGGAGGCCCCCGAGCGGGGTCCAAAGATACGCAGTATTTT
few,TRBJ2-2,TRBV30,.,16,CAWKAEGSLFTGELFF,TGTGCCTGGAAGGCCGAGGGATCACTGTTCACCGGGGAGCTGTTTTTT
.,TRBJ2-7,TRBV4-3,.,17,CASSQGGGRGGSYEQYF,TGCGCCAGCAGCCAAGGGGGAGGGAGAGGGGGATCCTACGAGCAGTACTTC
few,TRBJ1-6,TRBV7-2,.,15,CASSFRSTPHSPLHF,TGTGCCAGCAGCTTCCGATCGACACCCCATTCACCCCTCCACTTT
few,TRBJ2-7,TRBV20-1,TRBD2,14,CSAGPSGYTYEQYF,TGCAGTGCGGGACCTAGCGGATATACCTACGAGCAGTACTTC
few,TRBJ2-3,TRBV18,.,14,CASSPQWDTDTQYF,TGTGCCAGCTCACCACAGTGGGACACAGATACGCAGTATTTT
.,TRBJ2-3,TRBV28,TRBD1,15,CASSSPGGGTDTQYF,TGTGCCAGCAGTTCTCCAGGGGGCGGGACAGATACGCAGTATTTT
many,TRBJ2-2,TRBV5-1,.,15,CASSHTTGSPGELFF,TGCGCCAGCAGCCATACAACAGGGAGCCCCGGGGAGCTGTTTTTT